This entry lists 21 T cell receptor beta chains sequenced from one sample in a study of T cells expressing NK-cell markers. TCRdb re-called the 5' RACE reads and shows each CDR3 protein once, DNA omitted. The sample table includes roughly 390,000 distinct CDR3 sequences. Sequencing was carried out using blood T cells: a sorted CD56 or NKG2C T cell subset, CD4+ or CD8+ T cells, or bulk PBMC T cells (not recorded which). Every receptor here comes from a man aged 18-70 years in good health.

The chain joins TRBV15 to TRBJ2-5. The germline gives CDR1 LNHNV, CDR2 YYDKDF (reference sequence). The CDR3 has 15 residues. This CDR3 is CATSLSSGYQETQYF.

This chain joins TRBV3-1 and TRBJ2-3; TCRdb reports TRBD2, a call that lacks DNA to check it against. Germline-derived CDR1 and CDR2 are LGHDT and YNNKEL (reference sequence). This CDR3 is 17 amino acids long. CDR3 sequence reads: CASSRRGVTLRKDTQYF.

Here the CDR3 reads CASNYQGANEQFF. V is TRBV2 and J is TRBJ2-1; TCRdb returns TRBD1, unconfirmable since there is no DNA. This CDR3 region has 13 residues. The germline V gene has CDR1 SNHLY and CDR2 FYNNEI.

This chain's CDR3 is CASSSSGQTYEQYF. This sequence joins TRBV18 and TRBJ2-7; TCRdb's D call, TRBD1, is unchecked because there is no DNA. This CDR3 has 14 residues. CDR1 and CDR2 (germline): KGHSH, LQKENI.

This chain links TRBV18 with TRBJ1-1. The CDR3 is made up of 15 amino acids. Germline V lookup: CDR1 KGHSH, CDR2 LQKENI. The CDR3 sequence is CASSPEEGPNTEAFF.

CDR3 in amino acids: CASSRSRDTQYF. The V call is TRBV18, the J call TRBJ2-3. Germline CDR1 and CDR2: KGHSH and LQKENI. The CDR3 length is 12 residues.

The rearrangement joins TRBV6-6 to TRBJ2-5; TCRdb calls TRBD1, which cannot be checked without DNA. This CDR3 is built from 13 residues. Germline assignment: CDR1 MNHNY and CDR2 SVGAGI (reference sequence). The CDR3 here is CASGYRGSETQYF.

This sequence joins TRBV6-5 and TRBJ2-1; without DNA, the TCRdb call of TRBD1 cannot be checked. Looked up from germline, CDR1 is MNHEY and CDR2 is SVGAGI. The CDR3 contains 14 residues. CDR3 sequence reads: CASSYNNRGNEQFF.

The gene calls are TRBV7-2 and TRBJ2-3; TCRdb lists TRBD1, though no DNA is available to test this call. CDR1 and CDR2 (germline): SGHTA, FQGNSA. CDR3 size: 14 residues. Here the CDR3 reads CASEPGQATDTQYF.

This chain joins TRBV5-1 and TRBJ2-7; TCRdb proposes TRBD1, but this gene call is untestable without DNA. Germline loops: CDR1 SGHRS, CDR2 YFSETQ. The CDR3 runs to 15 residues. The CDR3 reads CASSSRGTPPYEQYF.

The V and J genes are TRBV19 and TRBJ1-5. The CDR3 is 16 residues long. Looked up from germline, CDR1 is LNHDA and CDR2 is SQIVND (reference sequence). The CDR3 here is CASTPGGGPLGQPQHF.

V usage is TRBV29-1 and J usage is TRBJ2-3; the TCRdb D gene call, TRBD2, has no DNA to confirm it. This CDR3 spans 15 amino acids. CDR1 and CDR2 from the germline V gene are SQVTM and ANQGSEA. The CDR3 loop is CSAGTSGGALDTQYF.

V gene TRBV10-3 combines with J gene TRBJ2-5; without DNA, the TCRdb call of TRBD1 cannot be checked. In germline, CDR1 is ENHRY, CDR2 SYGVKD. This CDR3 has 15 residues. CDR3: CAISGKGGSQETQYF.

V is TRBV6-6 and J is TRBJ1-1. Per the germline V gene, CDR1 is MNHNY and CDR2 is SVGAGI (reference sequence). The CDR3 extends over 12 amino acids. The CDR3 protein is CASSFVDTEAFF.

The chain is built from TRBV5-1 and TRBJ1-1. This CDR3 contains 14 residues. Germline CDR1 reads SGHRS; CDR2 reads YFSETQ. The CDR3 region is CASSFDGVKTEAFF.

The rearrangement links TRBV5-5 to TRBJ1-2. The CDR3 is 15 residues long. Germline V lookup: CDR1 SGHKS, CDR2 YYEKEE (reference sequence). The CDR3 sequence: CASSRVVAANEGYTF.

V and J are TRBV28 and TRBJ2-7; there is no DNA to check the TCRdb D call of TRBD1. The CDR3 has 15 amino acids. Germline V CDR1 and CDR2: MDHEN, SYDVKM. The CDR3 sequence: CASSAPGTVSYEQYF.

The chain couples TRBV28 to TRBJ2-4; TCRdb's D call, TRBD2, is unchecked because there is no DNA. Germline V lookup: CDR1 MDHEN, CDR2 SYDVKM. The CDR3 is made up of 15 amino acids. CDR3 sequence reads: CASSLGGGRKNIQYF.

V is TRBV5-5 and J is TRBJ2-2. The V gene's germline CDR1 is SGHKS and CDR2 YYEKEE (reference sequence). There are 15 residues in the CDR3. This chain's CDR3 is CASSSRGADTGELFF.

The chain carries TRBV19 and TRBJ1-2; TCRdb's D gene call, TRBD1, goes unchecked for lack of DNA. The V gene's germline CDR1 is LNHDA and CDR2 SQIVND (reference sequence). CDR3 length: 14 residues. The CDR3 loop reads CASGETGVSYGYTF. Drawing the rest from reference TRBV19 and TRBJ1-2, the complete variable domain is DGGITQSPKYLFRKEGQNVTLSCEQNLNHDAMYWYRQDPGQGLRLIYYSQIVNDFQKGDIAEGYSVSREKKESFPLTVTSAQKNPTAFYLCASGETGVSYGYTFGSGTRLTVV.

The chain employs TRBV4-1 and TRBJ1-2; TCRdb names TRBD1, which stays unverified in the absence of DNA. The CDR3 runs to 15 residues. Germline V gene data show CDR1 as MGHRA and CDR2 as YSYEKL. Here the CDR3 reads CASSQPGQGDYGYTF.